Listed below are T cell receptor beta chains from one sample, sequenced in a study of blood T cell repertoires in COVID-19. Sequenced by immunoSEQ multiplex PCR; TCRdb stores in-frame clones only, minus some. Of about 200,000 clones listed, approximately 86% were seen once; the top ten hold 0.85% to 0.95%. Source material: peripheral blood. All receptors come from a man in his fifties or sixties with COVID-19, enrolled during active disease. Both conserved end residues are part of each CDR3. A D gene is named only where the DNA matches it firmly. The size of a clone is reported for some rows only, either as once, few or many, or as a class for expanded clones.

D gene	V gene	J gene	clone size	CDR3 DNA	CDR3 protein
TRBD1	TRBV9	TRBJ1-2	.	TGTGCCAGCAGCTCCGACAGGGTCGCGAACTATGGCTACACCTTC	CASSSDRVANYGYTF
.	TRBV7-9	TRBJ1-1	.	TGTGCCAGCAGCTTTCGGGGGGCGCGGAGTACTGAAGCTTTCTTT	CASSFRGARSTEAFF
.	TRBV28	TRBJ1-1	.	TGTGCCAGCAGTTTCGGGACACTCGACACTGAAGCTTTCTTT	CASSFGTLDTEAFF
.	TRBV7-9	TRBJ1-6	.	TGTGCCAGCAGCTTAGAGGGAGATTCACCCCTCCACTTT	CASSLEGDSPLHF
.	TRBV5-1	TRBJ1-1	.	TGCGCCAGCAGCTTGGGCCCAGGGATGAACACTGAAGCTTTCTTT	CASSLGPGMNTEAFF
.	TRBV2	TRBJ2-3	.	TGTGCCAGCAGTGGAAACCGCGGCACAGATACGCAGTATTTT	CASSGNRGTDTQYF
.	TRBV11-2	TRBJ1-1	.	TGTGCCAGCAGCTTTGCAGGGGTGGGTACTGAAGCTTTCTTT	CASSFAGVGTEAFF
.	TRBV20-1	TRBJ2-1	.	TGCAGTGCTAGAGATACTAATGAGCAGTTCTTC	CSARDTNEQFF
TRBD1	TRBV24-1	TRBJ1-2	.	TGTGCCACCAGTGATTCCGGGACAGAGTTTTTATATGGCTACACCTTC	CATSDSGTEFLYGYTF
TRBD1	TRBV25-1	TRBJ1-4	.	TGTGCCAGTAACCCGGGACAGGGTTGGGGTGAAAAACTGTTTTTT	CASNPGQGWGEKLFF
.	TRBV20-1	TRBJ1-2	.	TGCAGTGCTAAGGTGGACAGAGGCTACACCTTC	CSAKVDRGYTF
.	TRBV28	TRBJ1-1	.	TGTGCCAGCAGTTTAGGGCAGAGAAACACTGAAGCTTTCTTT	CASSLGQRNTEAFF
TRBD1	TRBV16	TRBJ1-5	.	TGTGCCAGCAGCCAATTAAGAGGGGGCGCAGGCCAGCCCCAGCATTTT	CASSQLRGGAGQPQHF
.	TRBV7-2	TRBJ1-4	.	TGTGCCAGCACCAGAGGAGGGGGGGCTAATGAAAAACTGTTTTTT	CASTRGGGANEKLFF
.	TRBV15	TRBJ1-3	.	TGTGCCACCAGCAGAGTCGTGACAGTCTTGGCTGGAAACACCATATATTTT	CATSRVVTVLAGNTIYF
.	TRBV15	TRBJ1-1	few	TGTGCCACCAGCAGAGAACAGTGGACTGAAGCTTTCTTT	CATSREQWTEAFF
.	TRBV7-2	TRBJ1-2	.	TGTGCCAGCAGCTTAGCGTTAGGGAGAGGCTACACCTTC	CASSLALGRGYTF
TRBD1	TRBV18	TRBJ1-2	.	TGTGCCAGCTCACCCGGACAGGGTGTAAGTGGCTACACCTTC	CASSPGQGVSGYTF
TRBD1	TRBV18	TRBJ1-2	.	TGTGCCAGCTCACCCTCGGACAGGGGCTATGGCTACACCTTC	CASSPSDRGYGYTF
TRBD2	TRBV24-1	TRBJ2-5	.	TGTGCCACCAGTGACCCGAGCGGGAGTCTTGAGACCCAGTACTTC	CATSDPSGSLETQYF
.	TRBV27	TRBJ1-1	.	TGTGCCAGCCGGGGGGACGGAAAGAACACTGAAGCTTTCTTT	CASRGDGKNTEAFF
.	TRBV6-5	TRBJ1-3	.	TGTGCCAGCAGTTACTCGAGGGTGGACGGCAGAAACACCATATATTTT	CASSYSRVDGRNTIYF
.	TRBV18	TRBJ1-1	.	TGTGCCAGCTCAGAGGCTCCGGGGAGTCTCACTGAAGCTTTCTTT	CASSEAPGSLTEAFF
.	TRBV6-5	TRBJ1-1	few	TGTGCCAGCAGCGGCAGGGCAGACCTCACTGAAGCTTTCTTT	CASSGRADLTEAFF
.	TRBV19	TRBJ1-1	.	TGTGCCAGTAGTACAAGACAGACCATGGGCACTGAAGCTTTCTTT	CASSTRQTMGTEAFF
.	TRBV18	TRBJ1-6	.	TGTGCCAGCTCACCCACAGGGAATTCACCCCTCCACTTT	CASSPTGNSPLHF
.	TRBV27	TRBJ2-7	.	TGTGCCAGCAGTCCCTACCGCAGCACTAAATCCTACGAGCAGTACTTC	CASSPYRSTKSYEQYF
.	TRBV15	TRBJ2-7	once	TGTGCCACCAGCAGACAGACCAGGGTTGCCTACGAGCAGTACTTC	CATSRQTRVAYEQYF
.	TRBV6-5	TRBJ1-5	.	TGTGCCAGCAAAGGGGTCACTAATCAGCCCCAGCATTTT	CASKGVTNQPQHF
TRBD1	TRBV25-1	TRBJ2-1	.	TGTGCCAGCAGTGACACTCGACAGGGCCTCAATGAGCAGTTCTTC	CASSDTRQGLNEQFF
TRBD2	TRBV5-1	TRBJ2-7	.	TGCGCCAGCAGCTTGGCCTTCGTGACTAGCGGGAGGTTAAGCTCCTACGAGCAGTACTTC	CASSLAFVTSGRLSSYEQYF
.	TRBV3-1/TRBV3-2	TRBJ1-2	.	TGTGCCAGCACCGGGGGGGGGAACTATGGCTACACCTTC	CASTGGGNYGYTF
TRBD2	TRBV5-1	TRBJ2-7	.	TGCGCCAGCAGCTTCTCTCTAGCGGACTACGAGCAGTACTTC	CASSFSLADYEQYF
TRBD1	TRBV20-1	TRBJ1-1	.	TGCAGTGCGTCAGGGGGTCCTGAAGCTTTCTTT	CSASGGPEAFF
TRBD1	TRBV28	TRBJ2-7	.	TGTGCCAGCAGTTTCCCCGGGACAGGGGCCTACGAGCAGTACTTC	CASSFPGTGAYEQYF
.	TRBV9	TRBJ2-5	.	TGTGCCAGCAGCGTAGGGGGCGCGGGGCGGCGAGAGACCCAGTACTTC	CASSVGGAGRRETQYF
TRBD1	TRBV19	TRBJ2-7	.	TGTGCCAGTAGTATATGGGGTCGACGGGTCAGCAGGGGGTATCACGAGCAGTACTTC	CASSIWGRRVSRGYHEQYF
TRBD1	TRBV7-9	TRBJ1-4	.	TGTGCCAGCAGCATAACACAGGGGACTAATGAAAAACTGTTTTTT	CASSITQGTNEKLFF
.	TRBV5-4	TRBJ1-2	.	TGTGCCAGCAGCATACAGGGTTCTTATGGCTACACCTTC	CASSIQGSYGYTF
.	TRBV5-4	TRBJ1-2	.	TGTGCCAGCAGCTTGGACGAGGGCGGGCGATATGGCTACACCTTC	CASSLDEGGRYGYTF
TRBD2	TRBV4-1	TRBJ2-1	.	TGCGCCAGCAGCCAAGTGGGGACTACGCCCTACAATGAGCAGTTCTTC	CASSQVGTTPYNEQFF
.	TRBV12-3/TRBV12-4	TRBJ2-3	once	TGTGCCAGCAGTTCGGGTTTGCCGCAGTATTTT	CASSSGLPQYF
TRBD1	TRBV15	TRBJ2-7	.	TGTGCCACCAGCAGAGGGGGACAGTACGAGCAGTACTTC	CATSRGGQYEQYF
.	TRBV11-2	TRBJ2-2	.	TGTGCCAGCAGCTTCCGGGAGAACACCGGGGAGCTGTTTTTT	CASSFRENTGELFF
TRBD1	TRBV18	TRBJ2-2	.	TGTGCCAGCTCACCCGACAGGGATAACACCGGGGAGCTGTTTTTT	CASSPDRDNTGELFF
.	TRBV5-1	TRBJ2-6	.	TGCGCCAGCAGCTTAACAGGGAATTCTGGGGCCAACGTCCTGACTTTC	CASSLTGNSGANVLTF
.	TRBV3-1/TRBV3-2	TRBJ1-1	.	TGTGCCAGCAGCCCGTCCGGGACTTTCACTGAAGCTTTCTTT	CASSPSGTFTEAFF
.	TRBV4-1	TRBJ2-1	.	TGCGCCAGCAGCCAAGATTTCCAGCGTCTCTCCTACAATGAGCAGTTCTTC	CASSQDFQRLSYNEQFF
TRBD2	TRBV5-1	TRBJ2-7	.	TGCGCCAGCAGCTTGTCCGGACTAGCGGGATTCAACGAGCAGTACTTC	CASSLSGLAGFNEQYF